Shown below are 24 T cell receptor beta chains from a single sample sequenced in a study of chemoradiotherapy in HPV16-positive cancers. Assay used: immunoSEQ multiplex PCR; TCRdb lists only in-frame clones, some missing. The sample contains tens of thousands of clones, about 88% of which appear only once. The sequences come from blood, collected from a patient who underwent chemoradiotherapy. All receptors come from a human donor with HPV-associated anogenital cancer.

The chain employs TRBV14 and TRBJ2-1; no clear D. V lost 4 bases and J lost 0, with 10 bases in between. CDR3 length equals 15 residues. The germline V gene has CDR1 SGHDN and CDR2 FVKESK. The CDR3 here is CASSLDHNSYNEQFF. The CDR3 DNA sequence: TGTGCCAGCAGCCTCGACCATAACTCCTACAATGAGCAGTTCTTC.

This rearrangement joins TRBV7-9 to TRBJ1-1, with D perhaps TRBD1 (6 bases). The CDR3 covers 12 residues. CDR1 is SEHNR and CDR2 is FQNEAQ in the germline V gene (reference sequence). V was cut by 0 bases and J by 11 bases, with 10 bases left in between. In DNA, the CDR3 is TGTGCCAGCAGCTTAGCAGGGGGAAAGGCTTTCTTT. Translation gives CASSLAGGKAFF.

The CDR3 loop is CASSPTAELYNEQFF. CDR3 DNA sequence: TGTGCCAGCAGCCCGACAGCGGAACTCTACAATGAGCAGTTCTTC. The V call is TRBV11-2, the J call TRBJ2-1; D assignment may be TRBD1 or TRBD2 (5 bases each). The CDR3 spans 15 residues. Germline values: CDR1 SGHAT, CDR2 FQNNGV. Trimming shortened V by 5 bases and J by 3 bases, and 14 bases separated the two germline ends.

The rearrangement joins TRBV5-1 to TRBJ1-1; TRBD1 might be the D (6 bases). Germline loops: CDR1 SGHRS, CDR2 YFSETQ. The CDR3 contains 14 residues. V lost 4 bases and J lost 7, with 17 bases in between. The CDR3 DNA reads as TGCGCCAGCAGCCTTTCCGGGACACCTTTTGAAGCTTTCTTT. It is translated as CASSLSGTPFEAFF.

This rearrangement joins TRBV7-2 to TRBJ2-5; unclear D gene. Per germline, CDR1 SGHTA and CDR2 FQGNSA. The V end was cut by 5 bases, the J end by 5 bases, with 12 bases between. The CDR3 sequence is 13 residues long. The CDR3 DNA sequence: TGTGCCAGCAGCCCCCCCGCGAAGGAGACCCAGTACTTC. Protein sequence: CASSPPAKETQYF.

This rearrangement joins TRBV7-9 to TRBJ1-1; 10 bases are shared with TRBD1. The CDR3 totals 18 residues. Germline V gene sequence: CDR1 SEHNR, CDR2 FQNEAQ (reference sequence). Losses at the gene ends were 1 base for V and 0 bases for J; bases not matched to a gene: 8. CDR3 nucleotide sequence: TGTGCCAGCAGCTTAGGGGAGGGACAGGGGATGATGAACACTGAAGCTTTCTTT. Translating it yields CASSLGEGQGMMNTEAFF. The whole variable domain, filled in from reference TRBV7-9 and TRBJ1-1, reads DTGVSQNPRHKITKRGQNVTFRCDPISEHNRLYWYRQTLGQGPEFLTYFQNEAQLEKSRLLSDRFSAERPKGSFSTLEIQRTEQGDSAMYLCASSLGEGQGMMNTEAFFGQGTRLTVV.

Of note for this clone: This CDR3 is also generated by other DNA sequences in the sample. The chain joins TRBV18 to TRBJ2-7; TRBD1 might be the D (6 bases). V gave up 6 bases and J gave up 1 base, with 16 bases separating them. In germline, CDR1 is KGHSH, CDR2 LQKENI. The length of the CDR3 is 15 residues. The CDR3 loop reads CASSQRTGTSYEQYF. Here the CDR3 DNA reads TGTGCCAGCTCCCAAAGGACGGGGACATCCTACGAGCAGTACTTC.

The V call is TRBV29-1, the J call TRBJ2-5; no clear D. From germline, CDR1 is SQVTM and CDR2 ANQGSEA. This CDR3 has 14 residues. Trimming stripped 7 bases from V and 1 base from J, with 16 bases between. The CDR3 loop reads CSDSKGTSQETQYF. The CDR3 DNA follows: TGCAGCGATTCGAAGGGTACCTCCCAAGAGACCCAGTACTTC.

The CDR3 bases are TGTGCCAGCTCCTTATCTAGCAGGGTTAATGGCTACACCTTC. Residues: CASSLSSRVNGYTF. The genes are TRBV6-5 and TRBJ1-2; possible D gene TRBD1, 5 bases. V lost 8 bases and J lost 6, with 19 bases in between. CDR1 and CDR2 from the germline V gene are MNHEY and SVGAGI. This CDR3 is built from 14 residues.

For the CDR3, the DNA is TGCGCCAGCAGCCAAGAACTAGCGGCGGCCTACGAGCAGTACTTC. Protein: CASSQELAAAYEQYF. V is TRBV4-1 and J is TRBJ2-7, with 8 bases lining up with TRBD2. Germline CDR1 MGHRA, CDR2 YSYEKL. The CDR3 contains 15 residues. The trim removed 0 bases at V and 2 bases at J, leaving 3 bases unmatched.

The gene calls are TRBV19 and TRBJ2-7; the D call may be TRBD1 or TRBD2 (5 bases each). This CDR3 is built from 15 residues. V was clipped by 6 bases and J by 3 bases, with 18 bases between them. Per germline, CDR1 LNHDA and CDR2 SQIVND (reference sequence). For the CDR3, the DNA is TGTGCCAGTAGCCCATCGGGGCAGGGTGGCTACGAGCAGTACTTC. This gives the protein CASSPSGQGGYEQYF.

J is TRBJ1-1 and V is TRBV19; no reliable D call. The V gene lost 4 bases and the J gene lost 3 bases, with 12 bases spanning the gap. This CDR3 has 14 residues. The germline gives CDR1 LNHDA, CDR2 SQIVND (reference sequence). CDR3 loop: CASSTFLLDTEAFF. In DNA form, the CDR3 reads TGTGCCAGTAGTACCTTTCTTTTGGACACTGAAGCTTTCTTT.

The chain recombines TRBV12-5 with TRBJ2-7; 12 bases line up with TRBD1. The trim removed 4 bases at V and 7 bases at J, leaving 5 bases unmatched. The CDR3 loop spans 14 amino acids. Germline CDR1 and CDR2: LGHNT and FRNRAP. The CDR3 coding sequence is TGTGCTAGTGGTTCCGGGACAGGGGGCTTTGAGCAGTACTTC. Translation: CASGSGTGGFEQYF.

This clone was counted a single time. The chain carries TRBV7-2 and TRBJ1-2; 8 nucleotides match TRBD1. CDR3 length: 15 residues. Per the germline V gene, CDR1 is SGHTA and CDR2 is FQGNSA. The ends lost 3 bases at V and 8 bases at J; junction bases unmatched: 11. The CDR3 coding sequence is TGTGCCAGCAGCTTGGGACAGGACCGCTATAAGGGCTACACCTTC. Residues: CASSLGQDRYKGYTF.

V and J are TRBV6-9 and TRBJ2-2; weak D call: TRBD1 (6 bases). CDR3 length: 15 residues. The V gene's germline CDR1 is MNHGY and CDR2 SVAAGI. Deletions cut 5 bases from V and 3 bases from J, with 13 bases between. CDR3 sequence (DNA): TGTGCCAGCAGTCCACAGGGTAAGGACACCGGGGAGCTGTTTTTT. Its protein is CASSPQGKDTGELFF.

This clone was recorded only once. The V call is TRBV4-1, the J call TRBJ2-7, with TRBD2 matching over 8 bases. CDR1 is MGHRA, CDR2 YSYEKL, per germline. The J segment lost 7 bases and the V segment lost 0 bases, leaving 5 bases of the junction unmatched. There are 14 residues in the CDR3. DNA of the CDR3: TGCGCCAGCAGCCAAGATCGGGGGGGCGGGGAGCAGTACTTC. This gives the protein CASSQDRGGGEQYF.

CDR3 sequence (DNA): TGTGCCAGCAGCTTAAGGAGACTAGGTGGGGAGCAGTTCTTC. Its protein product is CASSLRRLGGEQFF. V gene TRBV13 combines with J gene TRBJ2-1, with D possibly TRBD2 on 6 matching bases. CDR3 length equals 14 residues. Germline V gene lookup returns CDR1 PRHDT and CDR2 FYEKMQ (reference sequence). Deletions cut 2 bases from V and 10 bases from J, with 15 bases between.

The chain couples TRBV19 to TRBJ1-1; D is unresolved. V was trimmed by 7 bases and J by 2 bases, leaving 8 bases between them. The CDR3 extends over 12 amino acids. Looked up from germline, CDR1 is LNHDA and CDR2 is SQIVND (reference sequence). CDR3 residues: CASTIGNTEAFF. CDR3 nucleotides: TGTGCCAGTACTATCGGAAACACTGAAGCTTTCTTT.

The CDR3 spells CASSLGGGGYNEQFF. CDR3 in DNA: TGTGCCAGCAGCTTAGGGGGAGGGGGTTACAATGAGCAGTTCTTC. The chain has TRBV11-3 and TRBJ2-1; possibly TRBD2 for D (7 bases). With 1 base removed from V and 4 bases from J, the gap between germline ends came to 11 bases. CDR1 and CDR2 from the germline V gene are SGHNT and YENEEA. The CDR3 has 15 amino acids.

V usage is TRBV11-2 and J usage is TRBJ1-1, with D possibly being TRBD1 (5 bases). Per the germline V gene, CDR1 is SGHAT and CDR2 is FQNNGV. Trimming removed 0 bases from V and 0 bases from J, with 14 bases in between. The CDR3 runs 17 residues. As DNA, the CDR3 is TGTGCCAGCAGCTTAGATGGGGGGTGGCGGGTGAACACTGAAGCTTTCTTT. Translating gives CASSLDGGWRVNTEAFF. The variable domain in full, with the rest retrieved from reference TRBV11-2 and TRBJ1-1, is EAGVAQSPRYKIIEKRQSVAFWCNPISGHATLYWYQQILGQGPKLLIQFQNNGVVDDSQLPKDRFSAERLKGVDSTLKIQPAKLEDSAVYLCASSLDGGWRVNTEAFFGQGTRLTVV.

This clone was detected once. This chain uses TRBV9 with TRBJ2-2, with D perhaps TRBD2 (6 bases). Trimming took 0 bases from V and 2 from J, leaving 8 bases between them. Germline-derived CDR1 and CDR2 are SGDLS and YYNGEE. The CDR3 is made up of 15 amino acids. Here the CDR3 DNA reads TGTGCCAGCAGCGTAGTTGGGACTAACACCGGGGAGCTGTTTTTT. Translated: CASSVVGTNTGELFF.

The V and J genes are TRBV5-1 and TRBJ2-5, with D tentatively TRBD1 or TRBD2 (5 bases each). Germline V gene lookup returns CDR1 SGHRS and CDR2 YFSETQ. The CDR3 has 16 amino acids. Trimming stripped 0 bases from V and 2 bases from J, with 14 bases between. The CDR3 here is CASSLGAAWGQETQYF. CDR3 sequence (DNA): TGCGCCAGCAGCTTGGGCGCGGCCTGGGGGCAAGAGACCCAGTACTTC.

The rearrangement links TRBV19 to TRBJ2-7; D might be TRBD1 (5 bases). Germline V lookup: CDR1 LNHDA, CDR2 SQIVND (reference sequence). Trimming left V 8 bases short and J 2 bases short, with 25 bases between. This CDR3 is built from 17 residues. CDR3 in DNA: TGTGCCAGTCAGATCAGGGCAGGAACGGCTGGGGCCTACGAGCAGTACTTC. Its translation: CASQIRAGTAGAYEQYF.

The chain couples TRBV5-4 to TRBJ2-1; 8 nucleotides align to TRBD2. Trimming at V came to 5 bases and at J to 6 bases, leaving 13 bases not matched to a gene. CDR3 size: 16 residues. The germline CDR1 and CDR2 sequences are SGHNT and YYREEE (reference sequence). The DNA of the CDR3 is TGTGCCAGCAGTGGTCCGGGAGGGCCTGCTGGCAATGAGCAGTTCTTC. Its translation: CASSGPGGPAGNEQFF. Filled out from reference TRBV5-4 and TRBJ2-1, the complete variable domain reads ETGVTQSPTHLIKTRGQQVTLRCSSQSGHNTVSWYQQALGQGPQFIFQYYREEENGRGNFPPRFSGLQFPNYSSELNVNALELDDSALYLCASSGPGGPAGNEQFFGPGTRLTVL.